This T cell receptor (beta chain) was recorded in a study of OX40 agonist ivuxolimab in advanced cancers. The study in broad terms: Ivuxolimab, which targeted the costimulatory receptor OX40 (CD134), was an agonistic, fully human IgG2 monoclonal antibody. In the dose-escalation cohort, 65% to 90% of patients were male, and the mean age was around 60 years, with a range of 23 to 79. Partial responses occurred in three dose-escalation patients: two with cutaneous melanoma and one with hepatocellular carcinoma. The purpose of peripheral TCRbeta sequencing was to test whether ivuxolimab changed TCR sequence diversity and led to clonal T-cell expansion. Intravenous ivuxolimab was administered to patients every 2 weeks at six dose levels: 0.01, 0.1, 0.3, 1.5, 3 and 10 mg/kg. The paper covers the monotherapy dose-escalation part of the phase I ivuxolimab trial, which included N of about 56 patients. Of the 50 to 55 patients in dose escalation, 19 had hepatocellular carcinoma, some 15 had melanoma, 9 had renal cell carcinoma and 9 had head and neck cancer. Prior anti-PD-1, anti-PD-L1 or anti-CTLA-4 therapy was permitted, and checkpoint inhibitors had been received by less than 45% of dose-escalation patients. What the authors observed across the whole study: After ivuxolimab, more expanded clones were found on average in CD8+ T cells than in CD4+ T cells. Clonal expansion of both CD4+ and CD8+ blood T cells was observed from baseline to week 6 at doses 0.1 to 3.0 mg/kg. Low levels of normalized T-cell clonal expansion were also seen in some nonresponding patients. In partial responders in the 0.1-3.0 mg/kg groups, normalized peripheral clonal expansion was found to be among the lowest, especially among CD8+ T cells. The antigen specificity of the peripheral T cells that underwent clonal expansion was not determined.

Patients with autoimmune disease history or receiving systemic immunosuppression were excluded from the trial. Peripheral blood for TCR sequencing was collected from all dose cohorts at baseline, on cycle 4 day 1, and on cycle 7 day 1. The samples were drawn from a first-in-human, open-label, multicenter phase I dose-escalation trial of ivuxolimab. Adults with locally advanced or metastatic melanoma, renal cell carcinoma, hepatocellular carcinoma or head and neck squamous cell carcinoma were enrolled in the trial. Before TCR sequencing, CD4+ and CD8+ T cells were separately sorted from peripheral blood. In the case of this clone: No antigen is known for it. Per-base quality was not reported, and no clone a single base away is much larger than it.

The germline V end is reduced by 6 bases and the J end by 2 bases; junction bases left unmatched: 7. The germline V gene (reference sequence) provides CDR1 MNHEY and CDR2 SMNVEV. The CDR3 runs 16 amino acids, cysteine and phenylalanine included. The kept DNA is CDR3 alone, 48 bases in frame from the first base. Genomic DNA was extracted from sorted cells for sequencing of the TCRbeta CDR3 region. TCRbeta CDR3 regions were sequenced using the immunoSEQ Assay. The table was pulled from immuneACCESS by TCRdb, which kept in-frame rearrangements only. Such tables lose some clones; where checked, under half of the loss comes from unresolved V genes, and the rest has no known cause. A total of 40,000 to 45,000 clones appear in this sample, around 90% of them only once. 25% to 30% of the sample goes to the ten largest clones.

The TCR was taken from an adult with an advanced solid tumor such as melanoma, head and neck, liver or kidney cancer. This chain is built from TRBV27 and TRBJ1-4; 9 of the junction bases match TRBD1. The sequenced sample was CD4+ or CD8+ T cells sorted from blood, obtained in a trial of the OX40 agonist ivuxolimab. In nucleotides, the sequence is TGTGCCAGCAGCCCAAACAGGGGGCGCACTAATGAAAAACTGTTTTTT. It is translated as CASSPNRGRTNEKLFF.